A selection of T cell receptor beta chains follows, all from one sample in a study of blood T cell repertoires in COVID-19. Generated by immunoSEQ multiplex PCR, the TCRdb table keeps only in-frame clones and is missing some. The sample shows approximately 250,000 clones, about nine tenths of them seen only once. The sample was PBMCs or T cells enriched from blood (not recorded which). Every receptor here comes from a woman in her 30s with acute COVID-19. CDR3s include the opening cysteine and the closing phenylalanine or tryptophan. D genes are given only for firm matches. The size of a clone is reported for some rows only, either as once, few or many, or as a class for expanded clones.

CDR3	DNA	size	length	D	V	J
CASSSSRAGVYNEQFF	TGTGCCAGCAGTTCTTCACGGGCGGGAGTTTACAATGAGCAGTTCTTC	-	16	TRBD2	TRBV6-5	TRBJ2-1
CASSLRGNQPQHF	TGCGCCAGCAGCTTGAGGGGGAACCAGCCCCAGCATTTT	-	13	-	TRBV5-1	TRBJ1-5
CASSFGEGYEQYF	TGTGCCAGCAGTTTCGGGGAAGGCTACGAGCAGTACTTC	few	13	-	TRBV27	TRBJ2-7
CASSYSLQAYEQYF	TGTGCCAGCAGTTACTCGTTGCAGGCCTACGAGCAGTACTTC	-	14	-	TRBV6-2/TRBV6-3	TRBJ2-7
CASSGPGNSPLHF	TGTGCCAGCAGTGGGCCTGGGAATTCACCCCTCCACTTT	once	13	-	TRBV28	TRBJ1-6
CSVTGGRDGNTIYF	TGCAGCGTGACAGGGGGCAGGGATGGAAACACCATATATTTT	-	14	TRBD1	TRBV29-1	TRBJ1-3
CASSFPGKDEQFF	TGTGCCAGCAGCTTTCCAGGGAAAGATGAGCAGTTCTTC	-	13	-	TRBV5-4	TRBJ2-1
CASSLRILSNQPQHF	TGTGCCAGCAGTTTACGAATCCTAAGCAATCAGCCCCAGCATTTT	-	15	-	TRBV28	TRBJ1-5
CASSIGGGDTRSYEQYF	TGTGCCAGCAGCATTGGGGGGGGAGACACCCGCTCCTACGAGCAGTACTTC	-	17	TRBD2	TRBV7-9	TRBJ2-7
CASSLAGAGPPAQYF	TGTGCCAGCAGCTTAGCGGGAGCGGGACCCCCCGCGCAGTACTTC	-	15	TRBD2	TRBV7-2	TRBJ2-7
CASSDRGLEDTGELFF	TGTGCCAGCAGTGACAGGGGGCTGGAGGACACCGGGGAGCTGTTTTTT	-	16	TRBD1	TRBV6-4	TRBJ2-2
CASTNDRGLYEQFF	TGTGCCAGCACCAACGACAGGGGGCTGTATGAGCAGTTCTTC	once	14	TRBD1	TRBV6-1	TRBJ2-1
CASSVATLITGEVGYSYNEQFF	TGTGCCAGCAGCGTAGCTACTCTGATAACAGGGGAGGTCGGTTACTCCTACAATGAGCAGTTCTTC	-	22	-	TRBV9	TRBJ2-1
CASARLLAYEQYF	TGTGCCAGCGCGAGGTTACTAGCCTACGAGCAGTACTTC	-	13	-	TRBV27	TRBJ2-7
CASSPQPGRPEQFF	TGTGCCAGTTCTCCCCAGCCGGGTCGGCCTGAGCAGTTCTTC	-	14	-	TRBV2	TRBJ2-1
CASSQGQERQYF	TGTGCCAGCAGCCAGGGACAGGAGCGGCAGTACTTC	-	12	TRBD1	TRBV28	TRBJ2-7
CASGREWYNEQFF	TGTGCCAGCGGGCGGGAGTGGTACAATGAGCAGTTCTTC	-	13	TRBD2	TRBV5-6	TRBJ2-1
CASSVGQENTEAFF	TGTGCCAGCAGCGTAGGGCAGGAGAACACTGAAGCTTTCTTT	-	14	-	TRBV9	TRBJ1-1
CASRKGTSGSEGEFF	TGTGCCAGCAGGAAAGGGACTAGCGGGAGCGAGGGTGAGTTCTTC	-	15	TRBD2	TRBV6-5	TRBJ2-1
CASSRTGRSSPLHF	TGTGCCAGCAGCCGGACAGGCCGAAGTTCACCCCTCCACTTT	-	14	TRBD1	TRBV28	TRBJ1-6
CASSGAVMNTEAFF	TGTGCCAGCAGTGGGGCGGTCATGAACACTGAAGCTTTCTTT	-	14	-	TRBV28	TRBJ1-1
CASSQGPDYSGRETQYF	TGTGCCAGCAGCCAAGGGCCCGACTATAGCGGGAGGGAGACCCAGTACTTC	-	17	TRBD2	TRBV14	TRBJ2-5
CAISPEGTDTQYF	TGTGCCATCAGCCCCGAGGGCACAGATACGCAGTATTTT	-	13	-	TRBV10-3	TRBJ2-3
CATSRDQDTYTF	TGTGCCACCAGCAGAGACCAGGACACCTACACCTTC	-	12	-	TRBV15	TRBJ1-2
CASSVGTGNNEQFF	TGTGCCAGCAGCGTCGGGACAGGCAACAATGAGCAGTTCTTC	-	14	TRBD1	TRBV9	TRBJ2-1
CAYSPGGAYNEQFF	TGTGCCTACAGCCCAGGGGGCGCCTACAATGAGCAGTTCTTC	-	14	TRBD1	TRBV10-3	TRBJ2-1
CASSLAPPGQRSNTEAFF	TGTGCCAGCAGCTTGGCACCGCCGGGACAGCGATCGAACACTGAAGCTTTCTTT	-	18	TRBD1	TRBV5-4	TRBJ1-1
CASSQGISGLSYNEQFF	TGTGCCAGCAGCCAGGGTATTAGCGGGCTTTCCTACAATGAGCAGTTCTTC	-	17	TRBD2	TRBV14	TRBJ2-1
CASSLTWGGSSYNEQFF	TGTGCCAGCAGCCTCACTTGGGGGGGGAGCTCCTACAATGAGCAGTTCTTC	-	17	TRBD2	TRBV11-2	TRBJ2-1
CASSLAGTDYEQYF	TGTGCCAGCAGCTTAGCCGGGACAGATTACGAGCAGTACTTC	-	14	TRBD1	TRBV7-9	TRBJ2-7
CASSDLAGSSTDTIYF	TGTGCCAGCAGTGACTTGGCGGGATCTTCCACGGACACCATATATTTT	-	16	-	TRBV6-1	TRBJ1-3
CASSDRTSLTYEQYF	TGCGCCAGCAGCGACAGGACTAGTCTTACCTACGAGCAGTACTTC	-	15	-	TRBV4-1	TRBJ2-7
CASRVATDLNTEAFF	TGTGCCAGCAGGGTAGCCACGGACTTGAACACTGAAGCTTTCTTT	-	15	-	TRBV6-5	TRBJ1-1
CASSPGLGYNEQFF	TGTGCCAGCAGCCCGGGACTAGGCTACAATGAGCAGTTCTTC	once	14	TRBD2	TRBV11-3	TRBJ2-1
CAISEPIAGGRETQYF	TGTGCCATCAGTGAGCCGATAGCGGGAGGGAGAGAGACCCAGTACTTC	-	16	TRBD2	TRBV10-3	TRBJ2-5
CASSHQGVTEAFF	TGTGCCAGCAGTCACCAGGGGGTCACTGAAGCTTTCTTT	-	13	TRBD1	TRBV6-5	TRBJ1-1
CATFGENTIYF	TGTGCCACCTTCGGAGAGAACACCATATATTTT	once	11	-	TRBV3-1/TRBV3-2	TRBJ1-3
CASSLDWLADPPYEQYF	TGTGCCAGCAGCTTAGATTGGCTAGCGGATCCCCCCTACGAGCAGTACTTC	-	17	TRBD2	TRBV7-2	TRBJ2-7
CASSYDSPYGYTF	TGTGCCAGCAGTTACGACAGCCCCTATGGCTACACCTTC	-	13	-	TRBV6-6	TRBJ1-2
CASSLPRQTYSGNTIYF	TGTGCCAGCAGTTTACCTAGACAGACCTACTCTGGAAACACCATATATTTT	-	17	-	TRBV28	TRBJ1-3
CASSLTGSSEQYF	TGTGCCAGCAGCTTAACAGGGTCCTCCGAGCAGTACTTC	-	13	-	TRBV7-8	TRBJ2-7
CASSVTGSSYNEQFF	TGTGCCAGCAGCGTGACAGGTAGCTCCTACAATGAGCAGTTCTTC	-	15	-	TRBV5-6	TRBJ2-1
CASSLTGIYNSPLHF	TGCGCCAGCAGCTTGACAGGGATCTATAATTCACCCCTCCACTTT	once	15	-	TRBV5-1	TRBJ1-6